This entry describes one T cell receptor (beta chain). Researchers took RNA transcripts and amplified the TCR beta CDR3 regions from them. TCR CDR3 regions were first amplified by RT-PCR with HTBI primers. TCRdb re-called the multiplex PCR reads with MiXCR, one entry per CDR3 protein. The profile covers about 560,000 distinct CDR3 sequences, with 14% appearing a single time and approximately 14% taken by the ten largest. This entry belongs to a study of T cells in Graves' hyperthyroidism and ophthalmopathy. The CDR3 consists of 14 residues. V trimming: 4 bases; J trimming: 5 bases; junction bases outside the gene matches: 8. From germline, CDR1 is SQVTM and CDR2 ANQGSEA. Hyperthyroidism patients were newly diagnosed, had disease duration under 2 months, and were aged 18 to 65 years. Clinical symptoms, serum thyroxine and TRAb, thyroid ultrasound and orbital computed tomography together formed the diagnostic basis.

This clonotype originated in a woman aged 40 to 50 with Graves' hyperthyroidism. The chain has TRBV29-1 and TRBJ2-3; 8 bases fit TRBD2. Input material: blood. The CDR3 sequence is CSVGPGGLGDTQYF. The CDR3 DNA reads TGCAGCGTTGGTCCGGGAGGGCTTGGAGATACGCAGTATTTT.